This entry features one T cell receptor (beta chain) sequence. The sample comes from a study of blood T cell repertoires in COVID-19. The wider study: Some COVID-19 samples were acute and others convalescent; all came from the United States, Italy and Spain. PBMCs, B-cell-depleted T cells, or T cells were the source of the cDNA or gDNA that made up the material.

As handled by the study authors: Amplifying reference gene primers gave estimates of nucleated cell counts. Profiling relied on immunoSEQ multiplex PCR, and the TCRdb table lists in-frame clones only, not all of them. Clone size and the V and J calls come from that table; the DNA yielded D and trimming. In the table there are about 130,000 clones, roughly 87% of which are singletons. From germline, CDR1 is MNHEY and CDR2 SVGAGI. The CDR3 extends over 12 amino acids. The sequenced material came from peripheral blood. This clonotype was obtained from a woman of 80 years or more with acute or convalescent COVID-19. The rearrangement links TRBV6-5 to TRBJ1-5; D remains ambiguous. The CDR3: CAPRRPGQPQHF. CDR3 nucleotides: TGTGCACCACGTCGACCGGGTCAGCCCCAGCATTTT.